A selection of T cell receptor beta chains follows, all from one sample in a study of blood T cells in healthy people across ages. MiXCR, run by TCRdb on the 5' RACE reads, gives a single entry per CDR3 protein. Of about 1.7 million distinct CDR3 sequences listed, 28% were seen once; the top ten hold 7.7%. The sample taken for sequencing was blood. The receptors stem from a woman aged 25-40 years in good health. Each CDR3 is given with its conserved first and last residue. The D gene is left open where the match is weak. Size is stated for part of the rows, as once, few or many counts, or as a class when the clone is expanded.

v_gene	j_gene	abundance	d_gene	CDR3nt	CDR3aa
TRBV11-1	TRBJ2-1	few	TRBD1	TGTGCCAGCAGCTTAGGAGGACAGGGGGGCTACAATGAGCAGTTCTTC	CASSLGGQGGYNEQFF
TRBV20-1	TRBJ2-7	.	.	TGCAGTGCCATCACAGGGTCGCCTGGCCGTTGCTGTCTATGTGAGCAGTACTTC	CSAITGSPGRCCLCEQYF
TRBV20-1	TRBJ1-1	.	.	TGCAGTGCTAGAGATTGGCCAGGGGACGCTTTCTTT	CSARDWPGDAFF
TRBV2	TRBJ2-5	many	.	TGTGCCAGCAGCTGGCAGATGGAGGAGACCCAGTACTTC	CASSWQMEETQYF
TRBV6-5	TRBJ2-2	.	.	TGTGCCAGCAGTTACACGGATTCTCAGGGATCCGGGGAGCTGTTTTTT	CASSYTDSQGSGELFF
TRBV6-5	TRBJ2-1	many	TRBD2	TGTGCGAAGCGGGAGGGGAGCAATGAGCAGTTCTTC	CAKREGSNEQFF
TRBV5-1	TRBJ2-7	many	TRBD2	TGCGCCAGCAGCACCAGCGGGGCTAGCTCCTACGAGCAGTACTTC	CASSTSGASSYEQYF
TRBV28	TRBJ1-3	.	.	TGTGCCAGCGGACGCCAGCGAAACACCATATATTTT	CASGRQRNTIYF
TRBV9	TRBJ1-2	.	.	TGTGCCAGCGGGGGGAGAGACTATGGCTACACCTTC	CASGGRDYGYTF
TRBV2	TRBJ2-3	.	TRBD2	TGTGCCAGCAGGATAGCGGGGGTTGATACGCAGTATTTT	CASRIAGVDTQYF
TRBV7-2	TRBJ2-7	few	.	TGTGCCAGCAGCTTAGGGGGCCGGGGTCCCTCCTACGAGCAGTACTTC	CASSLGGRGPSYEQYF
TRBV7-2	TRBJ1-2	.	.	TGTGCCAGCAGCCCGCGCGTTGGGGACACCCATGGCTACACCTTC	CASSPRVGDTHGYTF
TRBV6-2/TRBV6-3	TRBJ1-6	.	TRBD1	TGTGCCAGCAGTTACCGGGGACAGGGGGCACTGAGTTCACCCCTCCACTTT	CASSYRGQGALSSPLHF
TRBV7-9	TRBJ1-4	few	.	TGTGCCAGCAGCTTAAAAGGAGCCCTCCGGGGAAATGAAAAACTGTTTTTT	CASSLKGALRGNEKLFF
TRBV5-8	TRBJ2-1	few	TRBD2	TGTGCCAGCAGCTTGGCCGTTCGCGGGAGAGTGGTTAATGAGCAGTTCTTC	CASSLAVRGRVVNEQFF
TRBV12-3/TRBV12-4	TRBJ2-3	.	TRBD2	TGTGCCAGCAATCAACGACTAGCTAGCACAGATACGCAGTATTTT	CASNQRLASTDTQYF
TRBV15	TRBJ2-7	.	.	TGTGCCACCAGCAGAGATTGGGGACCCCGGTCCCGCGAGCAGTACTTC	CATSRDWGPRSREQYF
TRBV6-5	TRBJ1-3	few	TRBD1	TGTGCCAGCAGTTACTCGATACAGGGGCGGAACACCATATATTTT	CASSYSIQGRNTIYF
TRBV11-2	TRBJ2-1	.	TRBD1	TGTGCCAGCAGCTTAGGGGGTGTGAGGGACAGGGGCTACAATGAGCTGTTCTTC	CASSLGGVRDRGYNELFF
TRBV6-1	TRBJ2-5	many	.	TGTGCCAGCAGTGGGCAGGGCAGGTACCAAGAGACCCAGTACTTC	CASSGQGRYQETQYF
TRBV29-1	TRBJ2-5	few	.	TGCAGCGTTGGTGATGGGAGAGAGACCCAGTACTTC	CSVGDGRETQYF
TRBV7-7	TRBJ2-1	.	TRBD2	TGTGCCAGCAGCCGGACTAGCGAAGACAATGAGCAGTTCTTC	CASSRTSEDNEQFF
TRBV7-8	TRBJ2-2	.	.	TGTGCCAGCAGCTTGGACAGTTTCACCGGGGAGCTGTTTTTT	CASSLDSFTGELFF